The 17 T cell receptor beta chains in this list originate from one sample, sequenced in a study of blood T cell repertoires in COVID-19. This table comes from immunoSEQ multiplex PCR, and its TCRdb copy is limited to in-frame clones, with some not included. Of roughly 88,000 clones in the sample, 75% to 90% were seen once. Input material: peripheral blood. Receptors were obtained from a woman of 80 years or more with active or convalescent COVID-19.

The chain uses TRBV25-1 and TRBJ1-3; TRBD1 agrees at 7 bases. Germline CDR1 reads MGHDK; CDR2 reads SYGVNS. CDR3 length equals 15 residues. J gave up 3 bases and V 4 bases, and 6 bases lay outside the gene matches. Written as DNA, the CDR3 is TGTGCCAGCAGTGTGACAGGGAATGGTGGAAACACCATATATTTT. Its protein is CASSVTGNGGNTIYF. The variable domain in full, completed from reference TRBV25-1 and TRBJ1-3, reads EADIYQTPRYLVIGTGKKITLECSQTMGHDKMYWYQQDPGMELHLIHYSYGVNSTEKGDLSSESTVSRIRTEHFPLTLESARPSHTSQYLCASSVTGNGGNTIYFGEGSWLTVV.

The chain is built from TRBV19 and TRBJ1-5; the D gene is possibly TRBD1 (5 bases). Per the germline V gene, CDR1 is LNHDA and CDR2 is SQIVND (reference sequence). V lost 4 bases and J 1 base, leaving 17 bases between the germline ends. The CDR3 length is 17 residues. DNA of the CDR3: TGTGCCAGTAGTACTACCACTCAGGGAAGGAGCAATCAGCCCCAGCATTTT. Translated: CASSTTTQGRSNQPQHF.

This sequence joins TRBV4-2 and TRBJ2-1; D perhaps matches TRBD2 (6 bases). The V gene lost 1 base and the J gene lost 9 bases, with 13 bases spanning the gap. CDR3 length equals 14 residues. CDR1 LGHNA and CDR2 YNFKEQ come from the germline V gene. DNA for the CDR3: TGTGCCAGCAGCCAAGGGGGGGTAGCAAGTGAGCAGTTCTTC. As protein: CASSQGGVASEQFF.

CDR3 loop: CSFSGRGEQYF. CDR3 in DNA: TGCAGTTTTAGCGGGAGAGGCGAGCAGTACTTC. V is TRBV20-1 and J is TRBJ2-7; 9 bases line up with TRBD2. This CDR3 spans 11 amino acids. Per the germline V gene, CDR1 is DFQATT and CDR2 is SNEGSKA (reference sequence). The trim removed 8 bases at V and 6 bases at J, leaving 5 bases unmatched.

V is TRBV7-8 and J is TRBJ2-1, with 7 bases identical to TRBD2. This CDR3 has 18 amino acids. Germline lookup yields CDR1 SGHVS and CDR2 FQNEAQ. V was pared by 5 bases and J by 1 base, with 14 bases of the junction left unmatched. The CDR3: CASSPTRRGLGSYNEQFF. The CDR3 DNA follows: TGTGCCAGCAGCCCGACCCGTCGCGGACTAGGGTCCTACAATGAGCAGTTCTTC.

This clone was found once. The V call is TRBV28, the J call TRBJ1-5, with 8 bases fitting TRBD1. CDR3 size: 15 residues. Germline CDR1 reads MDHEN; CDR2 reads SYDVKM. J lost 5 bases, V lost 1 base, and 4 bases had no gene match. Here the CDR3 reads CASSLLTGEDQPQHF. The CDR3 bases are TGTGCCAGCAGTTTATTGACAGGGGAAGATCAGCCCCAGCATTTT.

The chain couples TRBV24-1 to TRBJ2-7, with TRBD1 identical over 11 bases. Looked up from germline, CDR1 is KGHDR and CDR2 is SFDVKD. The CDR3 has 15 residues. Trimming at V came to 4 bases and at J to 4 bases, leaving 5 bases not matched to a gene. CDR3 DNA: TGTGCCACCAGTGACACCGGGACAGGGGGATACGAGCAGTACTTC. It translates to CATSDTGTGGYEQYF.

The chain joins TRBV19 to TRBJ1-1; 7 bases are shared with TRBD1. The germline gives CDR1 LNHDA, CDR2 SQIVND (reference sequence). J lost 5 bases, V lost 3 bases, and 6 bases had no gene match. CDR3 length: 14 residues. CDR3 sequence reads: CASSITGVGTEAFF. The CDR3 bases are TGTGCCAGTAGTATCACAGGGGTAGGGACTGAAGCTTTCTTT.

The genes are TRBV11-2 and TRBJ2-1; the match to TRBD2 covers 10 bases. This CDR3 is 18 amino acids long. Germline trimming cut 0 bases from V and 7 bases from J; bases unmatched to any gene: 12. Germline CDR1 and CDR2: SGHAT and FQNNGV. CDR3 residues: CASSLDGGPTSGKNEQFF. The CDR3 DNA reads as TGTGCCAGCAGCTTAGATGGGGGGCCCACTAGCGGGAAAAATGAGCAGTTCTTC. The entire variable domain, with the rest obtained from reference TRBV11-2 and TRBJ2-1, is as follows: EAGVAQSPRYKIIEKRQSVAFWCNPISGHATLYWYQQILGQGPKLLIQFQNNGVVDDSQLPKDRFSAERLKGVDSTLKIQPAKLEDSAVYLCASSLDGGPTSGKNEQFFGPGTRLTVL.

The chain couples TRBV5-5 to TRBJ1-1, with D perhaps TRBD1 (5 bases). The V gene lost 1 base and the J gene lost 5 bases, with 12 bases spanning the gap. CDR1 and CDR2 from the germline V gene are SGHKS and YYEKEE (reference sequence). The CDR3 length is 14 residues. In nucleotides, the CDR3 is TGTGCCAGCAGCTTGTTGGGCAGGGTGACTGAAGCTTTCTTT. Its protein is CASSLLGRVTEAFF.

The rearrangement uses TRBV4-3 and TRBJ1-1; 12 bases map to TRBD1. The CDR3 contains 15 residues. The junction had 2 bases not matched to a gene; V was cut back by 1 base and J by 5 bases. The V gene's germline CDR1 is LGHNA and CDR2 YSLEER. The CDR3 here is CASSQGGQGATEAFF. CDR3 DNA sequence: TGCGCCAGCAGCCAAGGGGGACAGGGGGCAACTGAAGCTTTCTTT.

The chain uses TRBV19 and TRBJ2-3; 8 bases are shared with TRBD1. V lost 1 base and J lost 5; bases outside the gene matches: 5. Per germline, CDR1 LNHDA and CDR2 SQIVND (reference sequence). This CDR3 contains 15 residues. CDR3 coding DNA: TGTGCCAGTAGTATAGTGAGGACAGGGCTAGATACGCAGTATTTT. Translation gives CASSIVRTGLDTQYF.

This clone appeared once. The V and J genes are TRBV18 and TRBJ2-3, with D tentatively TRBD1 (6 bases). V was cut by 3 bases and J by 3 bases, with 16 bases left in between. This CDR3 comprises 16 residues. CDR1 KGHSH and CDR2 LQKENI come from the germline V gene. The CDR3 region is CASSPTPGVRTDTQYF. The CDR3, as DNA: TGTGCCAGCTCACCTACCCCAGGGGTGAGAACAGATACGCAGTATTTT. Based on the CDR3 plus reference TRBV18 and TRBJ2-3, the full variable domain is NAGVMQNPRHLVRRRGQEARLRCSPMKGHSHVYWYRQLPEEGLKFMVYLQKENIIDESGMPKERFSAEFPKEGPSILRIQQVVRGDSAAYFCASSPTPGVRTDTQYFGPGTRLTVL.

DNA of the CDR3: TGTGCCAGCAGCTTACAGGGAGATTCCTACAATGAGCAGTTCTTC. Protein: CASSLQGDSYNEQFF. J is TRBJ2-1 and V is TRBV9; D perhaps matches TRBD1 (6 bases). Germline loops: CDR1 SGDLS, CDR2 YYNGEE. With 4 bases removed from V and 1 base from J, the gap between germline ends came to 12 bases. This CDR3 is built from 15 residues.

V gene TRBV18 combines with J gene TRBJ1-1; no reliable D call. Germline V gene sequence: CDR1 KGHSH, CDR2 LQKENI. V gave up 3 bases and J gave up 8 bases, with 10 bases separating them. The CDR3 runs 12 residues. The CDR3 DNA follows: TGTGCCAGCTCACCTACGGCCGGGGAAGCTTTCTTT. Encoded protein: CASSPTAGEAFF.

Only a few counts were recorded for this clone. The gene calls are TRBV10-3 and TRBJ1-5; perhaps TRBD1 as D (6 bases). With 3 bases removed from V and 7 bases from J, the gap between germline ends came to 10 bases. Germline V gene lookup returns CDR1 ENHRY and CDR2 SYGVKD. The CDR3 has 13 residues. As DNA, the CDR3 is TGTGCCATCAGTGACCGAGGACAGCAGCCCCAGCATTTT. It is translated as CAISDRGQQPQHF.

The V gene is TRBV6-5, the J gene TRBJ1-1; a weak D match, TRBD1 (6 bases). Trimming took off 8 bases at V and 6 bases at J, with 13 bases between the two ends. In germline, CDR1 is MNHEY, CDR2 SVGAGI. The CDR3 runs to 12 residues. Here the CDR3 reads CASWGHRAEAFF. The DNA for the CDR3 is TGTGCCAGCTGGGGGCACAGGGCTGAAGCTTTCTTT.